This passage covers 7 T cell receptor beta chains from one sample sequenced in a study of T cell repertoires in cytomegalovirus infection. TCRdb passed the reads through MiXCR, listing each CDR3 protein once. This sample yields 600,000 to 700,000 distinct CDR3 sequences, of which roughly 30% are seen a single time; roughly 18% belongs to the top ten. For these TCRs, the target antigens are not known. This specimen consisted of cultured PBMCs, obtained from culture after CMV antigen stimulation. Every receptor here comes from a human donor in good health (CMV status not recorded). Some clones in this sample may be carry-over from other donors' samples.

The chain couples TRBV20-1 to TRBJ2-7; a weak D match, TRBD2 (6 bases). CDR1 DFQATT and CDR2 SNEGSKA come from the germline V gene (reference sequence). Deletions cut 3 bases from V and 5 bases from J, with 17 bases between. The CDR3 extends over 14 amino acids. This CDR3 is CSASAGYFDDEQYF. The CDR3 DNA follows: TGCAGTGCTAGCGCGGGGTACTTTGACGACGAGCAGTACTTC.

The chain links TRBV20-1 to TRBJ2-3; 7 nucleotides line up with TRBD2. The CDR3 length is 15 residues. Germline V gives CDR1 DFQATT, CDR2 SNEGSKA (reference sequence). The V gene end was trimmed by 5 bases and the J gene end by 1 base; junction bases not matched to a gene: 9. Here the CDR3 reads CSAGKSGGGTDTQYF. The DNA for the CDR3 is TGCAGTGCTGGGAAGTCGGGGGGAGGCACAGATACGCAGTATTTT.

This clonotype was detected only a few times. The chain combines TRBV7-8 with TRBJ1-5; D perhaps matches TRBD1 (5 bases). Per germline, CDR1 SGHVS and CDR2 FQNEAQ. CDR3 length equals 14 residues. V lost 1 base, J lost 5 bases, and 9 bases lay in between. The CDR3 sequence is CASSLVTADQPQHF. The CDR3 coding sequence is TGTGCCAGCAGCTTAGTGACAGCCGATCAGCCCCAGCATTTT. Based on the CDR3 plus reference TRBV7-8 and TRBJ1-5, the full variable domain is GAGVSQSPRYKVAKRGQDVALRCDPISGHVSLFWYQQALGQGPEFLTYFQNEAQLDKSGLPSDRFFAERPEGSVSTLKIQRTQQEDSAVYLCASSLVTADQPQHFGDGTRLSIL.

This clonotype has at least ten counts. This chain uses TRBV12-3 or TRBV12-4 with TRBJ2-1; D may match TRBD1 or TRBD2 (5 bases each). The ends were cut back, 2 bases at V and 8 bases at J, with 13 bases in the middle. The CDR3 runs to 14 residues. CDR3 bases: TGTGCCAGCAGTTTACGAACGGGGACGGATGAGCAGTTCTTC. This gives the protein CASSLRTGTDEQFF.

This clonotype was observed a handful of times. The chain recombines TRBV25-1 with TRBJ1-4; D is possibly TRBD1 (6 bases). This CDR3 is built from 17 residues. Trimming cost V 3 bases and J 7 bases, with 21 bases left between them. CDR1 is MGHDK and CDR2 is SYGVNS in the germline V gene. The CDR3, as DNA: TGTGCCAGCAGTGAGGGGAGCTACAGGGAAATGGGTGAAAAACTGTTTTTT. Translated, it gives CASSEGSYREMGEKLFF.

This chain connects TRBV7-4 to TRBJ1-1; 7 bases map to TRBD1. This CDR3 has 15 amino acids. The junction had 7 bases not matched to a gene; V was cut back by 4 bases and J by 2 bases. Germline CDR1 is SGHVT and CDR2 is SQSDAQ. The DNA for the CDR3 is TGTGCCAGCAGCTCTTCAGGGGGGAGCAACACTGAAGCTTTCTTT. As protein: CASSSSGGSNTEAFF.

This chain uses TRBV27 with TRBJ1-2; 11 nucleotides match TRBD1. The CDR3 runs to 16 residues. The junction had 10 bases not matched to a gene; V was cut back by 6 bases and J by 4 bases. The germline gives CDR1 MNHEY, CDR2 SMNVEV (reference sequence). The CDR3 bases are TGTGCCAGCAGAATAAGGACAGGGGGCCTCGGCTATGGCTACACCTTC. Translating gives CASRIRTGGLGYGYTF.